The 28 T cell receptor beta chains below all came from one sample that was sequenced in a study of blood T cell repertoires in COVID-19. Sequencing was performed with immunoSEQ multiplex PCR; in TCRdb, only in-frame clones are kept and a portion is missing. The sample consists of over 200,000 clones, around 84% of them appearing once. Material for sequencing was peripheral blood. The source is a woman of 80 years or more with active or convalescent COVID-19.

The chain employs TRBV5-1 and TRBJ2-1; D is undetermined. Trimming removed 2 bases at V and 4 bases at J, with 7 bases between. The CDR3 contains 13 residues. Germline CDR1 SGHRS, CDR2 YFSETQ. CDR3 DNA: TGCGCCAGCAGCTTCGGGTCTTACAATGAGCAGTTCTTC. This translates into CASSFGSYNEQFF.

In this sample, this clone turned up a few times. CDR3 amino acids: CASSPSRSNSPLHF. For the CDR3, the DNA is TGTGCCAGCAGCCCGTCTAGGTCGAATTCACCCCTCCACTTT. The rearrangement links TRBV5-6 to TRBJ1-6; D call uncertain. The germline gives CDR1 SGHDT, CDR2 YYEEEE. Trimming removed 4 bases from V and 7 bases from J, with 12 bases in between. This CDR3 contains 14 residues.

This clone turned up a few times. V and J are TRBV9 and TRBJ2-1, with D perhaps TRBD2 (5 bases). This CDR3 has 15 amino acids. Deletions cut 0 bases from V and 5 bases from J, with 12 bases between. The germline V gene encodes CDR1 SGDLS and CDR2 YYNGEE. This chain's CDR3 is CASSVEGVRDNEQFF. CDR3 nucleotide sequence: TGTGCCAGCAGCGTAGAGGGAGTGAGGGACAATGAGCAGTTCTTC.

The rearrangement links TRBV11-2 to TRBJ2-5; 8 bases are shared with TRBD1. CDR1 is SGHAT, CDR2 FQNNGV, per germline. The CDR3 has 14 residues. Trimming took 4 bases from V and 5 from J; bases not matched to a gene: 6. The CDR3: CASSSQGVGETQYF. The CDR3 nucleotides are TGTGCCAGCAGCTCACAGGGGGTCGGGGAGACCCAGTACTTC. Using reference TRBV11-2 and TRBJ2-5 for the parts outside the CDR3, the full variable domain is EAGVAQSPRYKIIEKRQSVAFWCNPISGHATLYWYQQILGQGPKLLIQFQNNGVVDDSQLPKDRFSAERLKGVDSTLKIQPAKLEDSAVYLCASSSQGVGETQYFGPGTRLLVL.

The chain couples TRBV19 to TRBJ2-3; the match to TRBD1 covers 7 bases. Germline V lookup: CDR1 LNHDA, CDR2 SQIVND (reference sequence). This CDR3 region has 16 residues. V lost 1 base to trimming and J lost 6 bases; unmatched junction nucleotides: 10. CDR3 nucleotides: TGTGCCAGTAGTATAGGACCGGGACAGTCCTGGGATACGCAGTATTTT. This sequence encodes CASSIGPGQSWDTQYF. The whole variable domain, filled in from reference TRBV19 and TRBJ2-3, reads DGGITQSPKYLFRKEGQNVTLSCEQNLNHDAMYWYRQDPGQGLRLIYYSQIVNDFQKGDIAEGYSVSREKKESFPLTVTSAQKNPTAFYLCASSIGPGQSWDTQYFGPGTRLTVL.

The rearrangement joins TRBV5-1 to TRBJ2-5; no clear D gene. Germline V lookup: CDR1 SGHRS, CDR2 YFSETQ. Trimming took off 0 bases at V and 2 bases at J, with 14 bases between the two ends. This CDR3 region has 16 residues. For the CDR3, the DNA is TGCGCCAGCAGCTTGGGTCAGGCGTTCTCTCAAGAGACCCAGTACTTC. As protein: CASSLGQAFSQETQYF.

This clone has just a few counts. The chain links TRBV11-3 to TRBJ1-6; tentatively, D is TRBD1 (5 bases). Looked up from germline, CDR1 is SGHNT and CDR2 is YENEEA. V was trimmed by 3 bases and J by 10 bases, leaving 16 bases between them. The CDR3 runs to 15 residues. CDR3: CASSLRQGKNSPLHF. The CDR3 DNA reads TGTGCCAGCAGCTTGCGGCAGGGAAAAAACTCACCCCTCCACTTT.

This chain uses TRBV19 with TRBJ1-5; 8 bases are shared with TRBD1. The junction had 5 bases not matched to a gene; V was cut back by 3 bases and J by 4 bases. The V gene's germline CDR1 is LNHDA and CDR2 SQIVND (reference sequence). The CDR3 spans 15 residues. CDR3 protein: CASSMRDRSNQPQHF. The CDR3 DNA reads TGTGCCAGTAGTATGCGGGACAGGTCAAATCAGCCCCAGCATTTT.

In this sample, this clone turned up a few times. The chain joins TRBV28 to TRBJ1-2; maybe TRBD1 (5 bases). Germline CDR1 is MDHEN and CDR2 is SYDVKM. The V and J ends lost 6 bases and 2 bases respectively, with 13 bases between them. The CDR3 has 14 residues. The CDR3 loop reads CASRIPGSNYGYTF. The CDR3 region has the DNA TGTGCCAGCAGGATTCCAGGGTCGAACTATGGCTACACCTTC.

This chain joins TRBV24-1 and TRBJ2-3; 7 nucleotides agree with TRBD2. CDR3 size: 16 residues. V lost 4 bases to trimming and J lost 2 bases; unmatched junction nucleotides: 8. Germline loops: CDR1 KGHDR, CDR2 SFDVKD. The CDR3 here is CATSDGRTRPTDTQYF. CDR3 sequence (DNA): TGTGCCACCAGTGACGGGCGGACTAGGCCCACAGATACGCAGTATTTT.

This rearrangement joins TRBV2 to TRBJ1-3; D gene unclear. The V gene's germline CDR1 is SNHLY and CDR2 FYNNEI. V was cut by 5 bases and J by 0 bases, with 11 bases left in between. The CDR3 loop spans 15 amino acids. CDR3 nucleotides: TGTGCCAGCAGTTATACATCCCGCTCTGGAAACACCATATATTTT. It encodes CASSYTSRSGNTIYF.

The chain has TRBV7-2 and TRBJ1-4; 9 bases agree with TRBD1. The CDR3 is 14 residues long. Germline trimming cut 5 bases from V and 6 bases from J; bases unmatched to any gene: 4. Germline CDR1 reads SGHTA; CDR2 reads FQGNSA. The CDR3 DNA reads TGTGCCAGCAGCCGGGACAGGGCATATGAAAAACTGTTTTTT. Residues: CASSRDRAYEKLFF.

The CDR3 coding sequence is TGTGCCAGTAATCGGTGGCAGGCCGGAGAAAAACTGTTTTTT. Protein sequence: CASNRWQAGEKLFF. The chain uses TRBV19 and TRBJ1-4; D unresolved. The CDR3 is made up of 14 amino acids. The V gene lost 7 bases and the J gene lost 8 bases, with 17 bases spanning the gap. Germline V gene lookup returns CDR1 LNHDA and CDR2 SQIVND (reference sequence).

The chain uses TRBV19 and TRBJ1-5; D remains unclear. Germline-derived CDR1 and CDR2 are LNHDA and SQIVND (reference sequence). The CDR3 consists of 13 residues. Trimming removed 3 bases at V and 2 bases at J, with 5 bases between. The CDR3 spells CASSMGGNQPQHF. CDR3 DNA: TGTGCCAGTAGTATGGGAGGCAATCAGCCCCAGCATTTT. Variable domain in full (rest from reference TRBV19 and TRBJ1-5): DGGITQSPKYLFRKEGQNVTLSCEQNLNHDAMYWYRQDPGQGLRLIYYSQIVNDFQKGDIAEGYSVSREKKESFPLTVTSAQKNPTAFYLCASSMGGNQPQHFGDGTRLSIL.

J is TRBJ1-2 and V is TRBV6-5; D not resolved. Germline V gene lookup returns CDR1 MNHEY and CDR2 SVGAGI. V was cut by 2 bases and J by 0 bases, with 10 bases left in between. The CDR3 consists of 15 residues. The CDR3 is CASSYGEGANYGYTF. CDR3 coding DNA: TGTGCCAGCAGTTACGGGGAGGGAGCTAACTATGGCTACACCTTC.

This sequence joins TRBV30 and TRBJ1-5; D is unclear. Germline CDR1 and CDR2: GTSNPN and SVGIG (reference sequence). V lost 0 bases and J 3 bases, leaving 9 bases between the germline ends. The CDR3 loop spans 14 amino acids. This CDR3 is CAWSVTSPNQPQHF. CDR3 coding DNA: TGTGCCTGGAGTGTAACGAGCCCCAATCAGCCCCAGCATTTT. The full variable domain, rest sourced from reference TRBV30 and TRBJ1-5, is SQTIHQWPATLVQPVGSPLSLECTVEGTSNPNLYWYRQAAGRGLQLLFYSVGIGQISSEVPQNLSASRPQDRQFILSSKKLLLSDSGFYLCAWSVTSPNQPQHFGDGTRLSIL.

The chain links TRBV3-1 (or the pseudogene TRBV3-2) to TRBJ2-7; 15 bases fit TRBD2. This CDR3 spans 19 amino acids. CDR1 and CDR2 (germline): LGHDT, YNNKEL (reference sequence). The ends lost 3 bases at V and 4 bases at J; junction bases unmatched: 13. CDR3 loop: CASSQISGTSGRSGYEQYF. In nucleotides, the CDR3 is TGTGCCAGCAGCCAGATATCCGGGACTAGCGGGAGGTCAGGATACGAGCAGTACTTC.

The CDR3 coding sequence is TGTGCCAGCAGTTTTGGGACAGGGGAGGCCTACGAGCAGTACTTC. Protein: CASSFGTGEAYEQYF. The V and J genes are TRBV28 and TRBJ2-7, with 10 bases lining up with TRBD1. The CDR3 consists of 15 residues. J was trimmed by 2 bases and V by 3 bases; bases with no gene match: 4. Germline V gene sequence: CDR1 MDHEN, CDR2 SYDVKM.

This chain uses TRBV5-8 with TRBJ2-7; D uncertain. Trimming removed 4 bases at V and 3 bases at J, with 17 bases between. This CDR3 has 15 amino acids. Germline V lookup: CDR1 SGHTS, CDR2 YDEGEE. CDR3: CASSPPTQVFYEQYF. For the CDR3, the DNA is TGTGCCAGCAGCCCGCCTACGCAGGTCTTCTACGAGCAGTACTTC.

Here the CDR3 reads CASVERDRVSEQYF. CDR3 DNA sequence: TGTGCCAGCGTCGAACGGGACAGGGTTTCCGAGCAGTACTTC. J is TRBJ2-7 and V is TRBV21-1; the D call in the table, TRBD1, was not verified against the DNA. TRBV21-1 is a known pseudogene. The CDR3 is made up of 14 amino acids.

This clone was seen once. This chain uses TRBV7-3 with TRBJ2-1, with 13 bases identical to TRBD2. CDR1 is SGHTA and CDR2 is FQGTGA in the germline V gene. Losses at the gene ends were 1 base for V and 7 bases for J; bases not matched to a gene: 13. The CDR3 is 19 residues long. This chain's CDR3 is CASSLNRMGLAGPWNEQFF. CDR3 coding DNA: TGTGCCAGCAGCTTAAATCGTATGGGACTAGCGGGACCGTGGAATGAGCAGTTCTTC.

The chain recombines TRBV18 with TRBJ1-2; D gene uncertain. The germline V gene encodes CDR1 KGHSH and CDR2 LQKENI. The V and J ends lost 5 bases and 7 bases respectively, with 17 bases between them. The CDR3 covers 14 residues. In DNA, the CDR3 is TGTGCCAGCTCATCGTCCTTTGGTGACTCTGGCTACACCTTC. As protein: CASSSSFGDSGYTF.

The V call is TRBV11-2, the J call TRBJ2-1, with a weak D call TRBD2 (6 bases). Trimming removed 1 base at V and 9 bases at J, with 13 bases between. Germline V lookup: CDR1 SGHAT, CDR2 FQNNGV. The CDR3 spans 14 residues. The DNA of the CDR3 is TGTGCCAGCAGCTTAGCGGCTAGCGTGGGTGAGCAGTTCTTC. Translating it yields CASSLAASVGEQFF.

The rearrangement joins TRBV9 to TRBJ2-1; TRBD2 matches 9 bases. The CDR3 extends over 13 amino acids. Germline CDR1 is SGDLS and CDR2 is YYNGEE. The CDR3 spells CAAGGPVYNEQFF. Here the CDR3 DNA reads TGTGCTGCGGGGGGGCCGGTGTACAATGAGCAGTTCTTC. Full variable domain (missing parts from reference TRBV9 and TRBJ2-1): DSGVTQTPKHLITATGQRVTLRCSPRSGDLSVYWYQQSLDQGLQFLIQYYNGEERAKGNILERFSAQQFPDLHSELNLSSLELGDSALYFCAAGGPVYNEQFFGPGTRLTVL.

Here the CDR3 DNA reads TGTGCCAGCAGCTTATTACGGGGACAGGGGGCGGGTGAAGCTTTCTTT. As protein: CASSLLRGQGAGEAFF. The chain combines TRBV7-9 with TRBJ1-1; 12 bases are shared with TRBD1. CDR1 and CDR2 from the germline V gene are SEHNR and FQNEAQ (reference sequence). V trimming: 2 bases; J trimming: 7 bases; junction bases outside the gene matches: 8. CDR3 length: 16 amino acids.

This clone was counted between two and nine times. The chain carries TRBV4-2 and TRBJ2-3; the match to TRBD2 covers 8 bases. V trimming: 0 bases; J trimming: 4 bases; junction bases outside the gene matches: 6. The CDR3 has 16 amino acids. The germline V gene has CDR1 LGHNA and CDR2 YNFKEQ. CDR3 bases: TGTGCCAGCAGCCAAGATCCGGGGCGGGGGGCAGATACGCAGTATTTT. It yields the protein CASSQDPGRGADTQYF.

The chain joins TRBV7-2 to TRBJ2-3; D not resolved. This CDR3 is 13 amino acids long. Per the germline V gene, CDR1 is SGHTA and CDR2 is FQGNSA. Trimming left V 8 bases short and J 0 bases short, with 9 bases between. The CDR3 spells CASGQPSTDTQYF. The CDR3, as DNA: TGTGCCAGCGGGCAGCCCAGCACAGATACGCAGTATTTT.

The V call is TRBV30, the J call TRBJ1-4, with TRBD1 matching 7 bases. CDR1 is GTSNPN and CDR2 is SVGIG in the germline V gene (reference sequence). With 2 bases clipped from V and 5 bases from J, the junction kept 5 bases outside the gene matches. This CDR3 region has 14 residues. In DNA, the CDR3 is TGTGCCTGGAGTATACAGGGGTTGAATGAAAAACTGTTTTTT. The encoded protein is CAWSIQGLNEKLFF.